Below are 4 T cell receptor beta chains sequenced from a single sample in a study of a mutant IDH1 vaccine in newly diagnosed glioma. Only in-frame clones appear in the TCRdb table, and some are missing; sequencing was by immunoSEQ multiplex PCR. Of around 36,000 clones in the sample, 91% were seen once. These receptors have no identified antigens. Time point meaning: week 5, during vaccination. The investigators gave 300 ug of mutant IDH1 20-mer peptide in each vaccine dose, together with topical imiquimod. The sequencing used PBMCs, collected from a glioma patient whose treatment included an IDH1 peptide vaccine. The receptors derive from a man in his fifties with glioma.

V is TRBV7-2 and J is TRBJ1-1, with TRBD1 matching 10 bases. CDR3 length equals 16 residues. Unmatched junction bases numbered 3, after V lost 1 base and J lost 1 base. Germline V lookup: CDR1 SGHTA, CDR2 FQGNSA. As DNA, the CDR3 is TGTGCCAGCAGCTTAGGGACAGGGGGTAGGAACACTGAAGCTTTCTTT. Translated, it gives CASSLGTGGRNTEAFF.

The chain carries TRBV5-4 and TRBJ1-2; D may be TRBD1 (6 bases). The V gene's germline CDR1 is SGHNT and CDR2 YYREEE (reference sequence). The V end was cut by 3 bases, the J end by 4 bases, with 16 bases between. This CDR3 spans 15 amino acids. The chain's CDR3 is CASSSRLDSIYGYTF. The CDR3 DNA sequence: TGTGCCAGCAGCTCTCGCTTGGACAGCATCTATGGCTACACCTTC.

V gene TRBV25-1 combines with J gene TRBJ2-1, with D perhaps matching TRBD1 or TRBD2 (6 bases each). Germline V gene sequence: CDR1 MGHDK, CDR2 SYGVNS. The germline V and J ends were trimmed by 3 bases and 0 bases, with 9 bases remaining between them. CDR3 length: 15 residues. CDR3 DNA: TGTGCCAGCAGTGACAAGGGGGGCTCCTACAATGAGCAGTTCTTC. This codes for CASSDKGGSYNEQFF.

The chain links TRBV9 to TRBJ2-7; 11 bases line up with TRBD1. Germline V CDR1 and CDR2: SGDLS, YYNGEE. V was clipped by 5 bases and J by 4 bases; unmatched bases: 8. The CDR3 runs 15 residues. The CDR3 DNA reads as TGTGCCAGCAGTGCCGGGACAGGGGGTCCGTACGAGCAGTACTTC. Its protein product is CASSAGTGGPYEQYF.